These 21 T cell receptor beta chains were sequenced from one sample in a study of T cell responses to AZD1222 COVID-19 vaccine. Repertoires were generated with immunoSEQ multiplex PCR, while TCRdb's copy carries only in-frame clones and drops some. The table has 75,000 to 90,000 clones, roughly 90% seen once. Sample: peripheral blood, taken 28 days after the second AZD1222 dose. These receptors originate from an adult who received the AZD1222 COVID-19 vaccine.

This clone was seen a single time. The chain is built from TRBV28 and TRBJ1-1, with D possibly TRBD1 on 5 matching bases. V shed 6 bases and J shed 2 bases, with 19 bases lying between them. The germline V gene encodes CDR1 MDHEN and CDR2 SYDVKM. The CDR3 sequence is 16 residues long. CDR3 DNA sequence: TGTGCCAGCAGGCTACCTGGGACGGCGAAAAACACTGAAGCTTTCTTT. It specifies CASRLPGTAKNTEAFF.

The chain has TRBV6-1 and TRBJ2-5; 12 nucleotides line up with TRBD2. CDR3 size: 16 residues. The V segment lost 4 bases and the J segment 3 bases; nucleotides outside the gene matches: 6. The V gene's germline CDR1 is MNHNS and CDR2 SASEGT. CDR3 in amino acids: CASSARTSGEKETQYF. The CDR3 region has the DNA TGTGCCAGCAGTGCAAGGACTAGCGGGGAGAAAGAGACCCAGTACTTC.

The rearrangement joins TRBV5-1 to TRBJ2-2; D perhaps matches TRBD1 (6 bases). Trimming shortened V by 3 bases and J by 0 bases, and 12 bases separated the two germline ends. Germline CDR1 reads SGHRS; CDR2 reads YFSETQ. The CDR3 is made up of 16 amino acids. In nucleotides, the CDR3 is TGCGCCAGCAGCTCTTCCGGGACAACGAACACCGGGGAGCTGTTTTTT. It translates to CASSSSGTTNTGELFF.

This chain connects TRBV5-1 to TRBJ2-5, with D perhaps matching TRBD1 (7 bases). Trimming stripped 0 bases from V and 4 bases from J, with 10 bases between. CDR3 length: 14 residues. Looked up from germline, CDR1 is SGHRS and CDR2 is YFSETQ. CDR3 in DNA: TGCGCCAGCAGCTTGGCAGGGGGGATAGAGACCCAGTACTTC. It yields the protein CASSLAGGIETQYF. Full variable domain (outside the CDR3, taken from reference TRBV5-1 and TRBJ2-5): KAGVTQTPRYLIKTRGQQVTLSCSPISGHRSVSWYQQTPGQGLQFLFEYFSETQRNKGNFPGRFSGRQFSNSRSEMNVSTLELGDSALYLCASSLAGGIETQYFGPGTRLLVL.

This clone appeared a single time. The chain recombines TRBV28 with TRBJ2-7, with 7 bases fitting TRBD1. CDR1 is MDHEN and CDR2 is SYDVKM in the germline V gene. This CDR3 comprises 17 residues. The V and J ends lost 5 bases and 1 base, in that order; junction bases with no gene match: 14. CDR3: CASSQGVPPTLSYEQYF. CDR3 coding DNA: TGTGCCAGCAGTCAGGGGGTACCACCAACTCTATCCTACGAGCAGTACTTC.

The CDR3 DNA sequence: TGCGCCAGCAGAATCGGAAAACTGTTTTTT. Its translation: CASRIGKLFF. The V gene is TRBV5-1, the J gene TRBJ1-4; D remains unclear. V dropped 5 bases and J dropped 10 bases, with 6 bases sitting between them. The CDR3 extends over 10 amino acids. Germline values: CDR1 SGHRS, CDR2 YFSETQ.

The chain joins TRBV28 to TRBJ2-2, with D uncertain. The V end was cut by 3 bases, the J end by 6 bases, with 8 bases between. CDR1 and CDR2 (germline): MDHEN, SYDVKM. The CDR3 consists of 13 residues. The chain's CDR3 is CASSLVPAGELFF. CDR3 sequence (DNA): TGTGCCAGCAGTTTGGTTCCGGCCGGGGAGCTGTTTTTT.

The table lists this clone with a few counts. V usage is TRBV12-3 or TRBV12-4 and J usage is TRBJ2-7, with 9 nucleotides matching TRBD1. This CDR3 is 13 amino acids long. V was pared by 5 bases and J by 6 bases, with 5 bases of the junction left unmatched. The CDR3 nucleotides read TGTGCCAGCAGTAAGTGGGACAGGGCCGAGCAGTACTTC. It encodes CASSKWDRAEQYF.

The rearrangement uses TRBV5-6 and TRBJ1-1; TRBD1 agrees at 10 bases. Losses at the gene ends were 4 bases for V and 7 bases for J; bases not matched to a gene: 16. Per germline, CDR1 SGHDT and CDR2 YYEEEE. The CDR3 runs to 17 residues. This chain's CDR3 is CASSPSGTGVNLGEAFF. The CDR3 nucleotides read TGTGCCAGCAGCCCATCCGGGACAGGGGTTAACTTGGGTGAAGCTTTCTTT. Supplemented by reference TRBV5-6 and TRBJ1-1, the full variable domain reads DAGVTQSPTHLIKTRGQQVTLRCSPKSGHDTVSWYQQALGQGPQFIFQYYEEEERQRGNFPDRFSGHQFPNYSSELNVNALLLGDSALYLCASSPSGTGVNLGEAFFGQGTRLTVV.

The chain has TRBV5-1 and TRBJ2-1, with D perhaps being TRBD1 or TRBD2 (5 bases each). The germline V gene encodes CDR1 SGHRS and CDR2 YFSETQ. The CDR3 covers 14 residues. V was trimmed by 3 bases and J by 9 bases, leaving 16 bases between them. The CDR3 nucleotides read TGCGCCAGCAGCTACGGGACCTTTCCTGGTGAGCAGTTCTTC. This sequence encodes CASSYGTFPGEQFF.

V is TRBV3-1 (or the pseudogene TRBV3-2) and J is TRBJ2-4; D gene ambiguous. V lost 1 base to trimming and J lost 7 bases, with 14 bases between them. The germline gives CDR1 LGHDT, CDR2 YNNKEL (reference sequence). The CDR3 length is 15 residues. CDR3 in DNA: TGTGCCAGCAGCCAAGGCCTGGGGTCACTGAACATTCAGTACTTC. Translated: CASSQGLGSLNIQYF.

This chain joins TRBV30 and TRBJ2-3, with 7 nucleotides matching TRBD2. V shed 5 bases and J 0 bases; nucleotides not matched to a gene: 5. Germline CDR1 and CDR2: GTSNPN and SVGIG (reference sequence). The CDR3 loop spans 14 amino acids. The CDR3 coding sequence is TGTGCCTGGCATGACGGGGGGAGCACAGATACGCAGTATTTT. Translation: CAWHDGGSTDTQYF.

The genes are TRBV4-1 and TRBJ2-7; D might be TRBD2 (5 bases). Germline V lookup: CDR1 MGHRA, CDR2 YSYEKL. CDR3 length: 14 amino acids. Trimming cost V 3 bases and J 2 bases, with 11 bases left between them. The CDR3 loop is CASSQRTYPYEQYF. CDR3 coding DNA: TGCGCCAGCAGCCAGCGGACTTATCCCTACGAGCAGTACTTC.

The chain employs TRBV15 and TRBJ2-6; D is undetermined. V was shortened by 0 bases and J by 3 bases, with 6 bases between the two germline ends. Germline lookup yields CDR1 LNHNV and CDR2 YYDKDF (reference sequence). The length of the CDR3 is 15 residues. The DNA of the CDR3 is TGTGCCACCAGCAGAGATCCTTTTGGGGCCAACGTCCTGACTTTC. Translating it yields CATSRDPFGANVLTF. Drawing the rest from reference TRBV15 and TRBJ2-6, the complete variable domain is DAMVIQNPRYQVTQFGKPVTLSCSQTLNHNVMYWYQQKSSQAPKLLFHYYDKDFNNEADTPDNFQSRRPNTSFCFLDIRSPGLGDTAMYLCATSRDPFGANVLTFGAGSRLTVL.

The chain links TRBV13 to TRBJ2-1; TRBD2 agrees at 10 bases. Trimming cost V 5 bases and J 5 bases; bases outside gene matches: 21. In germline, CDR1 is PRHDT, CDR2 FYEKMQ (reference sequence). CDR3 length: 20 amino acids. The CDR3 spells CASSPEPLPFTSGTHNEQFF. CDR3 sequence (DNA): TGTGCCAGCAGCCCAGAGCCCCTCCCCTTTACTAGCGGGACGCACAATGAGCAGTTCTTC.

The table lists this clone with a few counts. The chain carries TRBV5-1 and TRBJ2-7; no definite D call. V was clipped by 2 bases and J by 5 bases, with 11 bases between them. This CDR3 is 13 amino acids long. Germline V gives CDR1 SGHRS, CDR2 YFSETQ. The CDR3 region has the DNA TGCGCCAGCAGCTTAGAGACCTGGGACGAGCAGTACTTC. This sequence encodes CASSLETWDEQYF.

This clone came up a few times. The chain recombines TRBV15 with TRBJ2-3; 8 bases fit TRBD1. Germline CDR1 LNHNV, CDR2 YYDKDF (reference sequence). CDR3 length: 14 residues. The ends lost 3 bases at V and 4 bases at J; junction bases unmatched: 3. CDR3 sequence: CATSRGQESDTQYF. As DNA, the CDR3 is TGTGCCACCAGCAGGGGACAGGAGTCAGATACGCAGTATTTT.

The CDR3 reads CASSQDLSAWEQYF. CDR3 nucleotides: TGTGCCAGCAGCCAAGATCTCTCGGCCTGGGAGCAGTACTTC. The chain employs TRBV3-1 (or the pseudogene TRBV3-2) and TRBJ2-7; no reliable D call. Trimming left V 0 bases short and J 7 bases short, with 13 bases between. CDR1 is LGHDT, CDR2 YNNKEL, per germline (reference sequence). This CDR3 has 14 amino acids.

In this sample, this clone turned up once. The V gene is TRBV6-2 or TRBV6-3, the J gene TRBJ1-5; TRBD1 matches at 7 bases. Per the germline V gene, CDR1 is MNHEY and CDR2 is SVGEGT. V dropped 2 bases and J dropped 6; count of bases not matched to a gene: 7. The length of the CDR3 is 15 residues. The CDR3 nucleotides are TGTGCCAGCAGTTACCCAGGGGGGCCGCTTCAGCCCCAGCATTTT. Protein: CASSYPGGPLQPQHF.

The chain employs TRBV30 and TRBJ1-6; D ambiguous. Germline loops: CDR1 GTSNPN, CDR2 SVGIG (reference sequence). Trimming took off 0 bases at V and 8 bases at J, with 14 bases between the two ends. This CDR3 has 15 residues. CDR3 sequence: CAWSVRVDGYSPLHF. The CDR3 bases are TGTGCCTGGAGTGTACGGGTGGATGGTTATTCACCCCTCCACTTT.

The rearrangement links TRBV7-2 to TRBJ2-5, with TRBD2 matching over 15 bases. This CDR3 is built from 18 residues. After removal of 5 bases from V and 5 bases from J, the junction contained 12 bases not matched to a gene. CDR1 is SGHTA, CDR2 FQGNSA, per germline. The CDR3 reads CASSPGLAGGRAWETQYF. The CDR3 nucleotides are TGTGCCAGCAGCCCCGGACTAGCGGGAGGGCGTGCTTGGGAGACCCAGTACTTC.